This paragraph covers one T cell receptor beta chain sequence. As yet, its antigen is unknown. The donors were in the roughly 110-subject validation cohort, distinct from the roughly 670-subject first cohort. Clones were sequenced by immunoSEQ multiplex PCR, and TCRdb holds only the in-frame ones, with some missing. The repertoire holds some 170,000 clones, with roughly 86% as singletons. Germline CDR1 MNHEY, CDR2 SMNVEV (reference sequence). CDR3 length: 15 residues. V was clipped by 3 bases and J by 7 bases; unmatched bases: 7. The sample is drawn from a study of cytomegalovirus exposure and HLA in healthy donors. Study-level points and caveats: The listing of 160 or so TCR beta chains classed them as cytomegalovirus-associated. Rarity characterized most TCR sequences, yet some public TCRs appeared in many donors.

This chain links TRBV27 with TRBJ2-1; 9 positions agree with TRBD2. The sequence was obtained from a woman under 30 in good health and CMV-seropositive. Material: PBMCs. CDR3 nucleotides: TGTGCCAGCAGTTTTGGCGGGAGGGCCTGGAATGAGCAGTTCTTC. Its protein product is CASSFGGRAWNEQFF.